The clone carrying this T cell receptor beta chain was counted a few times. This sample stems from a study of blood T cell repertoires in COVID-19. V gave up 0 bases and J gave up 8 bases, with 15 bases separating them. The germline gives CDR1 SGDLS, CDR2 YYNGEE. The CDR3 runs 15 residues. Generated by immunoSEQ multiplex PCR, the TCRdb table keeps only in-frame clones and is missing some. This table holds 150,000 to 200,000 clones, 65% to 90% found once. The chain has TRBV9 and TRBJ1-3; D gene uncertain. The source material was peripheral blood. The source is a man aged 45-60 years with active or convalescent COVID-19. CDR3 residues: CASSVASERPDTIYF. CDR3 DNA sequence: TGTGCCAGCAGCGTAGCTTCGGAGCGGCCGGACACCATATATTTT.